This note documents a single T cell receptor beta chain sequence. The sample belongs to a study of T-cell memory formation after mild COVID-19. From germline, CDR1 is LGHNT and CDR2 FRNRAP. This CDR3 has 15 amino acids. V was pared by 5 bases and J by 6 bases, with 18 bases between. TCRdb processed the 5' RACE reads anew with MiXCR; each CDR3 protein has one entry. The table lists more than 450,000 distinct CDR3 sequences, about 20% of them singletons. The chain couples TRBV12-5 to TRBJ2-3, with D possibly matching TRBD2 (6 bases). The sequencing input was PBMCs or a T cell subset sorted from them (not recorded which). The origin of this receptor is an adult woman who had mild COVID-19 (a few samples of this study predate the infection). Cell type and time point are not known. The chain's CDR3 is CASGPGVAAADTQYF. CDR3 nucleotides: TGTGCTAGTGGTCCTGGCGTAGCGGCGGCGGATACGCAGTATTTT.